What follows is one TCR beta chain and its context. No antigen is known for it. This record comes from a study of OX40 agonist ivuxolimab in advanced cancers. Findings of the study overall: The study found that CD8+ T cells averaged more expanded clones than CD4+.

V dropped 4 bases and J dropped 1 base, with 11 bases sitting between them. Germline loops: CDR1 SNHLY, CDR2 FYNNEI. The CDR3 covers 14 residues. The method was immunoSEQ multiplex PCR; TCRdb's version includes in-frame clones alone and lacks a portion of them. The sample shows roughly 80,000 clones, about 90% of them seen only once. The chain is built from TRBV2 and TRBJ2-7; the D gene is possibly TRBD2 (5 bases). This clonotype originated in an adult with an advanced solid tumor such as melanoma, head and neck, liver or kidney cancer. The source was CD4+ or CD8+ T cells sorted from blood, collected in a trial of the OX40 agonist ivuxolimab. CDR3 nucleotide sequence: TGTGCCAGCAGTGGCAAAGGACTGTCCTACGAGCAGTACTTC. Protein sequence: CASSGKGLSYEQYF.